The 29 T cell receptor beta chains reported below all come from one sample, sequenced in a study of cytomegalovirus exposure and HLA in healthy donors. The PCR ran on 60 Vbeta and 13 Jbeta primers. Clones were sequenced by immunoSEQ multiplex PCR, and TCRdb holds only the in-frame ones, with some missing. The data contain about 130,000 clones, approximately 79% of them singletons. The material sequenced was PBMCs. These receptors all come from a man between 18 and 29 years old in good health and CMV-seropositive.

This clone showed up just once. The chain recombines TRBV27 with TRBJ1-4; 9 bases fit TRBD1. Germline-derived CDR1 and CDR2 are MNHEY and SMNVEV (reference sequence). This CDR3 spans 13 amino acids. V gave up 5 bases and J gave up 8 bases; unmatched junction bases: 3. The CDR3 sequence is CASSRDREEKLFF. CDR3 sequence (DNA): TGTGCCAGCAGTCGGGACAGGGAGGAAAAACTGTTTTTT. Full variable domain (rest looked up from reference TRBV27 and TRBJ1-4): EAQVTQNPRYLITVTGKKLTVTCSQNMNHEYMSWYRQDPGLGLRQIYYSMNVEVTDKGDVPEGYKVSRKEKRNFPLILESPSPNQTSLYFCASSRDREEKLFFGSGTQLSVL.

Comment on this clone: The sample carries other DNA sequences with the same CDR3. The DNA of the CDR3 is TGTGCCAGCAGTTCTCCGGACAGGGACGAGCAGTACTTC. Translation gives CASSSPDRDEQYF. The rearrangement joins TRBV28 to TRBJ2-7, with 8 bases identical to TRBD1. The V and J ends lost 4 bases and 5 bases, in that order; junction bases with no gene match: 4. Germline V lookup: CDR1 MDHEN, CDR2 SYDVKM. The CDR3 is made up of 13 amino acids.

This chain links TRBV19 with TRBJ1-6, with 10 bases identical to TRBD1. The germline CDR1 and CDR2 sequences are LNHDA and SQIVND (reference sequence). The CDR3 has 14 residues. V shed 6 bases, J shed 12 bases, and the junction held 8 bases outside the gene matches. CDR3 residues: CASSDRDRGLPLHF. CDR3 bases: TGTGCCAGTAGCGACCGGGACAGGGGCCTACCCCTCCACTTT.

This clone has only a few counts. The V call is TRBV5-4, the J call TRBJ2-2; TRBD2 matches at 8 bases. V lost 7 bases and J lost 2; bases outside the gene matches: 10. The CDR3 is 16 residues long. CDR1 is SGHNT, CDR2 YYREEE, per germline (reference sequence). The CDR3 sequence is CASRRGSGRNTGELFF. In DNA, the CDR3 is TGTGCCAGCCGGCGGGGAAGCGGGAGAAACACCGGGGAGCTGTTTTTT.

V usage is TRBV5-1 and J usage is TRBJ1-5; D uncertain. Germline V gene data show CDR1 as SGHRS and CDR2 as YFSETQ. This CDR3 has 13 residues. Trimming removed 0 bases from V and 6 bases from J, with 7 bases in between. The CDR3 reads CASSLGGIQPQHF. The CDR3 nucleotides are TGCGCCAGCAGCTTGGGAGGTATTCAGCCCCAGCATTTT. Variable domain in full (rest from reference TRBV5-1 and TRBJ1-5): KAGVTQTPRYLIKTRGQQVTLSCSPISGHRSVSWYQQTPGQGLQFLFEYFSETQRNKGNFPGRFSGRQFSNSRSEMNVSTLELGDSALYLCASSLGGIQPQHFGDGTRLSIL.

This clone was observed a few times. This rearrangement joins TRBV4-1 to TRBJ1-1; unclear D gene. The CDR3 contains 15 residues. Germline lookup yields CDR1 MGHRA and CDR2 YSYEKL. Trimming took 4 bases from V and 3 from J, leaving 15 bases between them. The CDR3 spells CASSLTGSADTEAFF. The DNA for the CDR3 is TGCGCCAGCAGCCTCACGGGGAGTGCCGACACTGAAGCTTTCTTT.

The CDR3 loop is CASSPIDFGNTEAFF. CDR3 nucleotides: TGTGCCAGCAGCCCTATAGACTTTGGCAACACTGAAGCTTTCTTT. The chain combines TRBV7-9 with TRBJ1-1; unclear D gene. Per germline, CDR1 SEHNR and CDR2 FQNEAQ (reference sequence). Between the trimmed V and J ends, which lost 5 bases and 2 bases, there was a span of 15 bases. This CDR3 has 15 residues.

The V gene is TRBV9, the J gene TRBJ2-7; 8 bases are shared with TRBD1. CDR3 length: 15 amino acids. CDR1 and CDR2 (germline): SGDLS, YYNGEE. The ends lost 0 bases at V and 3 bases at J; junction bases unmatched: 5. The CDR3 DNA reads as TGTGCCAGCAGCGTAGATCCAGGGGGCGTCTACGAGCAGTACTTC. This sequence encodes CASSVDPGGVYEQYF.

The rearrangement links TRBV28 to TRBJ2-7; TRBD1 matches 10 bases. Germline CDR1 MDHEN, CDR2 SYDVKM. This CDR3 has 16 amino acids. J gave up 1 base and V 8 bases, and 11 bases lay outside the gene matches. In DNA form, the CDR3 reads TGTGCCAGCTCAACGGCCGGGACAGGGGCATCCTACGAGCAGTACTTC. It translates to CASSTAGTGASYEQYF.

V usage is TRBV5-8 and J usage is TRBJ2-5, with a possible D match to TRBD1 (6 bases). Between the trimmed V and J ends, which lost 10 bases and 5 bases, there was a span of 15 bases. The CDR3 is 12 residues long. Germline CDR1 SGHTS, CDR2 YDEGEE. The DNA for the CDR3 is TGTGCCGGTACAGGGATGTTGGAGACCCAGTACTTC. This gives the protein CAGTGMLETQYF.

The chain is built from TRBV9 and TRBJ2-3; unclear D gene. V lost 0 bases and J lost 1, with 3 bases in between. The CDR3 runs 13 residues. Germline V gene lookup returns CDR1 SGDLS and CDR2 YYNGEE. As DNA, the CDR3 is TGTGCCAGCAGCGTAGTCGGCACAGATACGCAGTATTTT. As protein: CASSVVGTDTQYF.

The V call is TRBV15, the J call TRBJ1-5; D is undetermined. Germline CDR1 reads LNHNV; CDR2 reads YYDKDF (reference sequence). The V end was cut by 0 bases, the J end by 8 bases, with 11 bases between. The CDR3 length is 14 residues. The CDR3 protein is CATSRDLGPEPQHF. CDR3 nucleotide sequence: TGTGCCACCAGCAGAGATCTTGGCCCCGAGCCCCAGCATTTT.

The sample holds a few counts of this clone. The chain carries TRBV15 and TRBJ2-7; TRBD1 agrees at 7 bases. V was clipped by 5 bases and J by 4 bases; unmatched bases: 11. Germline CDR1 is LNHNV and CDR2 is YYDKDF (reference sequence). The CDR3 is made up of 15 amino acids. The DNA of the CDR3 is TGTGCCACCAGCCCCAGGGGGTTTCTAAAGTACGAGCAGTACTTC. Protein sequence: CATSPRGFLKYEQYF.

The CDR3 loop reads CASSLFRQGGYEQYF. As DNA, the CDR3 is TGTGCCAGCAGCTTATTTCGGCAGGGGGGCTACGAGCAGTACTTC. The V call is TRBV11-2, the J call TRBJ2-7, with D possibly being TRBD1 (7 bases). The CDR3 runs 15 residues. Trimming removed 2 bases at V and 3 bases at J, with 14 bases between. Germline V CDR1 and CDR2: SGHAT, FQNNGV.

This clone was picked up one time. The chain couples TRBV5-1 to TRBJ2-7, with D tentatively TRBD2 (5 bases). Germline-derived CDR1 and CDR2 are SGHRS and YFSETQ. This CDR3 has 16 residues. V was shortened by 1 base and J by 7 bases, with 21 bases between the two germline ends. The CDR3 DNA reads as TGCGCCAGCAGCTTGAGAACTAGGGTCGCATCGGGTGAGCAGTACTTC. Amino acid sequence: CASSLRTRVASGEQYF. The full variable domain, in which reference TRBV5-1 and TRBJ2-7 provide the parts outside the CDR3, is KAGVTQTPRYLIKTRGQQVTLSCSPISGHRSVSWYQQTPGQGLQFLFEYFSETQRNKGNFPGRFSGRQFSNSRSEMNVSTLELGDSALYLCASSLRTRVASGEQYFGPGTRLTVT.

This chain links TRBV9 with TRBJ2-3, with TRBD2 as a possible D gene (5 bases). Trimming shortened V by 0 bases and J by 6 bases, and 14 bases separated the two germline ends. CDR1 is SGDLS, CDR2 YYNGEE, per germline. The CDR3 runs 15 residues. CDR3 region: CASSVVGLPSDTQYF. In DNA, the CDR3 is TGTGCCAGCAGCGTAGTAGGACTCCCCTCGGATACGCAGTATTTT.

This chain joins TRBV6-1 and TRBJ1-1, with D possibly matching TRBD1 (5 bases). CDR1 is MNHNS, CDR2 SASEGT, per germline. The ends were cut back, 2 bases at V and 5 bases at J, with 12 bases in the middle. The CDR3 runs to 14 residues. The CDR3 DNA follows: TGTGCCAGCAGTGAAAACGGAGGGGAGACTGAAGCTTTCTTT. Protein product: CASSENGGETEAFF.

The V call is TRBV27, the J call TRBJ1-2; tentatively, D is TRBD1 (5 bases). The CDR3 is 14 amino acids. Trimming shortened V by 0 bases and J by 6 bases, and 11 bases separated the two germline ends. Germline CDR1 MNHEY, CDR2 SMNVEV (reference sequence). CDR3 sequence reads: CASSLSWGVDGYTF. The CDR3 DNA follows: TGTGCCAGCAGTTTATCGTGGGGGGTGGATGGCTACACCTTC.

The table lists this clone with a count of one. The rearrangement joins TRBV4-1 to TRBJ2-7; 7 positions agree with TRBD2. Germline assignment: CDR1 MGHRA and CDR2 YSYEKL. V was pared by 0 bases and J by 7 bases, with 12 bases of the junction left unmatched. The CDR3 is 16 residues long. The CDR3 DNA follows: TGCGCCAGCAGCCAAGATTGGGGGAGGGCCAAATATGAGCAGTACTTC. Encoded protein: CASSQDWGRAKYEQYF.

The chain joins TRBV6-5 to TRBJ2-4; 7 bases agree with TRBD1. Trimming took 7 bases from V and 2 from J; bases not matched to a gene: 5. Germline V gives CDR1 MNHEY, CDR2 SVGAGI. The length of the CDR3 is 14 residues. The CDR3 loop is CASNPRGTKNIQYF. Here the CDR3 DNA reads TGTGCCAGCAATCCCAGGGGGACCAAAAACATTCAGTACTTC.

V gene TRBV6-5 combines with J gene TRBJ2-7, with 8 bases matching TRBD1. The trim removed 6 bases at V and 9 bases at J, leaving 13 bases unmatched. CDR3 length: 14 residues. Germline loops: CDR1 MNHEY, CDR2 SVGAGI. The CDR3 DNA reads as TGTGCCAGCAGATCTCCCCGGGACAGGCTAGGGCAGTACTTC. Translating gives CASRSPRDRLGQYF.

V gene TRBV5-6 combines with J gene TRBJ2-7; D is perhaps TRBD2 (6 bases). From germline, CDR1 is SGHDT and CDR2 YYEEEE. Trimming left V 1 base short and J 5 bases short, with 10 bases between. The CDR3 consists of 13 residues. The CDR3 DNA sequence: TGTGCCAGCAGCTTGCGGGAGCGGCACGAGCAGTACTTC. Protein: CASSLRERHEQYF.

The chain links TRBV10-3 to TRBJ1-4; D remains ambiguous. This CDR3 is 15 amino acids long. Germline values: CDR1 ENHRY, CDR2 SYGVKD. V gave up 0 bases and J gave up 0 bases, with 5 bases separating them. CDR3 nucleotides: TGTGCCATCAGTGAGTCAATCGCAACTAATGAAAAACTGTTTTTT. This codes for CAISESIATNEKLFF.

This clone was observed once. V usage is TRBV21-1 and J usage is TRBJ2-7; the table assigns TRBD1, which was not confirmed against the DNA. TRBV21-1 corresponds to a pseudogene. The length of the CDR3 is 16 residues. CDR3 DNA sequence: TGTGCCAGCAGCCCCAGGGGGACAGGTGGACCCTACGAGCAGTACTTC. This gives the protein CASSPRGTGGPYEQYF.

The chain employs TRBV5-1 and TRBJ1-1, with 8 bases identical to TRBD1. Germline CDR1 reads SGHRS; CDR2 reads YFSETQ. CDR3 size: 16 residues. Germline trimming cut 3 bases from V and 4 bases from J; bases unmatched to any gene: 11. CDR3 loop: CASSSHIDRGFTEAFF. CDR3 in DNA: TGCGCCAGCAGCTCCCATATCGACAGGGGATTCACTGAAGCTTTCTTT.

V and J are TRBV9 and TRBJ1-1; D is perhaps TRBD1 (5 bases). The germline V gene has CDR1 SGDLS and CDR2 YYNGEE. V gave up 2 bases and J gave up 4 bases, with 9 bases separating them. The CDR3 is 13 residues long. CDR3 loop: CASSVGGATEAFF. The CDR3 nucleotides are TGTGCCAGCAGCGTCGGTGGGGCCACTGAAGCTTTCTTT.

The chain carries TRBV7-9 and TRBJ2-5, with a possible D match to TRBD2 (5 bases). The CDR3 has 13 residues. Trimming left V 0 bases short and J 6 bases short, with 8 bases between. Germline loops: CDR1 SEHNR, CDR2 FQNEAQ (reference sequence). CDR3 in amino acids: CASSLAGVKTQYF. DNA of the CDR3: TGTGCCAGCAGCTTAGCGGGAGTCAAGACCCAGTACTTC.

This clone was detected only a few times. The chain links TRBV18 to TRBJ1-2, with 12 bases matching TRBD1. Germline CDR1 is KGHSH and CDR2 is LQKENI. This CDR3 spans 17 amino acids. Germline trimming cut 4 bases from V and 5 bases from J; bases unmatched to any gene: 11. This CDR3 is CASSRTGTGGGWYGYTF. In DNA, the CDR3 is TGTGCCAGCTCACGCACCGGGACAGGGGGCGGTTGGTATGGCTACACCTTC.

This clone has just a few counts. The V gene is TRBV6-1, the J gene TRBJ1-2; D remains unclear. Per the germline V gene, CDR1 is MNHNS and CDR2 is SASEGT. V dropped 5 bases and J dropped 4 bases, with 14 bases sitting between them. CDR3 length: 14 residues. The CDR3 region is CASSTYGESYGYTF. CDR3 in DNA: TGTGCCAGCAGTACATACGGGGAGTCCTATGGCTACACCTTC.